The 20 T cell receptor beta chains below come from one sample, sequenced in a study of T cell responses to AZD1222 COVID-19 vaccine. Clones were read by immunoSEQ multiplex PCR, and TCRdb kept only the in-frame ones, dropping some. Seen here are over 110,000 clones, roughly 90% observed once, and the top ten hold about 1.5%. Sequenced material: peripheral blood, taken 28 days after the second AZD1222 dose. These receptor sequences come from an adult who received the AZD1222 COVID-19 vaccine.

This clone was picked up one time. The chain couples TRBV19 to TRBJ1-3; D is undetermined. The germline V gene encodes CDR1 LNHDA and CDR2 SQIVND (reference sequence). This CDR3 comprises 13 residues. Here the CDR3 DNA reads TGTGGATCGGTCCCCAACTCTGGAAACACCATATATTTT. It specifies CGSVPNSGNTIYF.

This clone was counted once. The rearrangement links TRBV15 to TRBJ2-2; 8 bases line up with TRBD1. The J segment lost 4 bases and the V segment lost 5 bases, leaving 12 bases of the junction unmatched. The CDR3 is 17 amino acids. Germline V lookup: CDR1 LNHNV, CDR2 YYDKDF (reference sequence). DNA of the CDR3: TGTGCCACCAGCCGCAGACCGGGACAGGTGATCACCGGGGAGCTGTTTTTT. Translation: CATSRRPGQVITGELFF.

The gene calls are TRBV28 and TRBJ2-1, with 7 bases identical to TRBD1. The trim removed 6 bases at V and 9 bases at J, leaving 5 bases unmatched. CDR3 length equals 12 residues. Germline CDR1 reads MDHEN; CDR2 reads SYDVKM. The CDR3 spells CASSLGQFEQFF. The CDR3, as DNA: TGTGCCAGCAGCCTGGGACAGTTTGAGCAGTTCTTC.

The chain recombines TRBV4-3 with TRBJ1-5, with D unresolved. This CDR3 region has 15 residues. From germline, CDR1 is LGHNA and CDR2 YSLEER. V lost 0 bases and J lost 7, with 13 bases in between. DNA of the CDR3: TGCGCCAGCAGCCAAGAAGTGGGCGCGAGCCAGCCCCAGCATTTT. Translating it yields CASSQEVGASQPQHF.

The genes are TRBV30 and TRBJ2-1; TRBD2 might be the D (7 bases). Germline CDR1 and CDR2: GTSNPN and SVGIG (reference sequence). The CDR3 is made up of 14 amino acids. The germline V and J ends were trimmed by 4 bases and 7 bases, with 17 bases remaining between them. This CDR3 is CAWTSGGPRNEQFF. The CDR3 DNA is TGTGCCTGGACTTCCGGGGGGCCGAGGAATGAGCAGTTCTTC.

The chain couples TRBV11-2 to TRBJ2-7; D call uncertain. V lost 7 bases and J lost 4, with 17 bases in between. The germline V gene encodes CDR1 SGHAT and CDR2 FQNNGV. The CDR3 loop spans 14 amino acids. The CDR3 spells CASNPPRPPYEQYV. For the CDR3, the DNA is TGTGCCAGCAACCCTCCAAGGCCCCCTTACGAGCAGTACGTC.

This clone was recorded only once. The rearrangement joins TRBV2 to TRBJ2-7; possibly TRBD1 or TRBD2 for D (5 bases each). V was shortened by 5 bases and J by 0 bases, with 14 bases between the two germline ends. This CDR3 has 15 residues. Germline-derived CDR1 and CDR2 are SNHLY and FYNNEI. The CDR3 DNA follows: TGTGCCAGCAGTCCTCAGGGACCCAGCTCCTACGAGCAGTACGTC. Protein sequence: CASSPQGPSSYEQYV.

The CDR3 coding sequence is TGTGCCAGCAGCTTGGCACGGACTAGCGGGTACAACACAGATACGCAGTATTTT. This codes for CASSLARTSGYNTDTQYF. This chain joins TRBV5-6 and TRBJ2-3, with TRBD2 matching 11 bases. Germline-derived CDR1 and CDR2 are SGHDT and YYEEEE. With 0 bases clipped from V and 2 bases from J, the junction kept 8 bases outside the gene matches. The CDR3 consists of 18 residues. The full variable domain, in which reference TRBV5-6 and TRBJ2-3 provide the parts outside the CDR3, is DAGVTQSPTHLIKTRGQQVTLRCSPKSGHDTVSWYQQALGQGPQFIFQYYEEEERQRGNFPDRFSGHQFPNYSSELNVNALLLGDSALYLCASSLARTSGYNTDTQYFGPGTRLTVL.

The chain combines TRBV12-5 with TRBJ1-1; 8 nucleotides match TRBD1. CDR1 and CDR2 (germline): LGHNT, FRNRAP. The CDR3 spans 17 residues. The junction had 6 bases not matched to a gene; V was cut back by 0 bases and J by 0 bases. DNA of the CDR3: TGTGCTAGTGGTTTGGTATATCCAGGGGGCATGAACACTGAAGCTTTCTTT. This codes for CASGLVYPGGMNTEAFF.

The chain joins TRBV11-2 to TRBJ1-2; no firm D call. Germline-derived CDR1 and CDR2 are SGHAT and FQNNGV. The CDR3 totals 15 residues. The ends were cut back, 3 bases at V and 4 bases at J, with 15 bases in the middle. In DNA, the CDR3 is TGTGCCAGCAGCTTTTCCTCCACAGACTCCTATGGCTACACCTTC. This gives the protein CASSFSSTDSYGYTF.

The chain links TRBV9 to TRBJ1-2; D unclear. The germline V gene has CDR1 SGDLS and CDR2 YYNGEE. Trimming cost V 6 bases and J 5 bases, with 11 bases left between them. This CDR3 region has 12 residues. In DNA, the CDR3 is TGTGCCAGCACTGGGGAAGAATATGGCTACACCTTC. This sequence encodes CASTGEEYGYTF.

This clone was counted once. V gene TRBV5-4 combines with J gene TRBJ2-3; TRBD2 matches at 11 bases. This CDR3 contains 17 residues. The germline V gene encodes CDR1 SGHNT and CDR2 YYREEE (reference sequence). V lost 4 bases and J lost 6; bases outside the gene matches: 13. CDR3 region: CASSPRGSGGAKDTQYF. Here the CDR3 DNA reads TGTGCCAGCAGCCCGCGGGGTAGCGGGGGGGCCAAGGATACGCAGTATTTT.

The chain employs TRBV18 and TRBJ1-5; possible D gene TRBD1, 5 bases. This CDR3 has 16 amino acids. Germline CDR1 and CDR2: KGHSH and LQKENI. With 4 bases removed from V and 3 bases from J, the gap between germline ends came to 16 bases. CDR3 in amino acids: CASSLLSRDYNQPQHF. The DNA of the CDR3 is TGTGCCAGCTCACTCCTCAGTCGGGACTACAATCAGCCCCAGCATTTT.

The chain has TRBV7-8 and TRBJ1-4; D gene unclear. This CDR3 contains 15 residues. With 0 bases removed from V and 5 bases from J, the gap between germline ends came to 10 bases. Germline V gene data show CDR1 as SGHVS and CDR2 as FQNEAQ. CDR3 DNA sequence: TGTGCCAGCAGCTTAGCTGGCAGGAAAAATGAAAAACTGTTTTTT. This translates into CASSLAGRKNEKLFF.

This chain connects TRBV7-9 to TRBJ2-7, with TRBD1 identical over 7 bases. CDR1 SEHNR and CDR2 FQNEAQ come from the germline V gene (reference sequence). The CDR3 totals 15 residues. J lost 2 bases, V lost 1 base, and 5 bases had no gene match. CDR3 sequence: CASSLGTGVPYEQYF. The CDR3 region has the DNA TGTGCCAGCAGCTTAGGGACAGGAGTACCCTACGAGCAGTACTTC.

The chain has TRBV2 and TRBJ2-7; D is unresolved. This CDR3 spans 11 amino acids. Germline CDR1 SNHLY, CDR2 FYNNEI. Trimming stripped 5 bases from V and 6 bases from J, with 8 bases between. CDR3 sequence reads: CASSMASEQYV. The CDR3 DNA sequence: TGTGCCAGCAGTATGGCCAGCGAGCAGTACGTC.

This clone was recorded once. The chain carries TRBV19 and TRBJ2-5; D is unresolved. Per germline, CDR1 LNHDA and CDR2 SQIVND (reference sequence). Trimming left V 5 bases short and J 3 bases short, with 10 bases between. The CDR3 is made up of 13 amino acids. CDR3 loop: CASSGQKKETQYF. The CDR3 nucleotides are TGTGCCAGTAGTGGGCAGAAGAAAGAGACCCAGTACTTC.

The chain links TRBV3-1 (or the pseudogene TRBV3-2) to TRBJ1-2; tentative D call: TRBD1 (5 bases). The CDR3 has 14 residues. V lost 2 bases and J 5 bases, leaving 12 bases between the germline ends. Germline V gives CDR1 LGHDT, CDR2 YNNKEL (reference sequence). DNA for the CDR3: TGTGCCAGCAGCCAACGCGGGACTGAGTATGGCTACACCTTC. Translated: CASSQRGTEYGYTF.

V and J are TRBV11-2 and TRBJ1-1; D might be TRBD1 (5 bases). The length of the CDR3 is 16 residues. Trimming shortened V by 1 base and J by 3 bases, and 15 bases separated the two germline ends. Germline loops: CDR1 SGHAT, CDR2 FQNNGV. The CDR3 here is CASSLVAGLTYTEAFF. CDR3 nucleotides: TGTGCCAGCAGCTTAGTGGCAGGGCTAACTTACACTGAAGCTTTCTTT.

The J gene is TRBJ2-1, the V gene TRBV30; D remains unclear. The CDR3 covers 15 residues. The V gene's germline CDR1 is GTSNPN and CDR2 SVGIG (reference sequence). The V and J ends lost 4 bases and 8 bases respectively, with 21 bases between them. The CDR3 reads CAWIRFGRIGYEQFF. In DNA form, the CDR3 reads TGTGCCTGGATAAGGTTTGGAAGAATAGGCTATGAGCAGTTCTTC.